Below, 10 T cell receptor beta chains from the same sample are listed, as sequenced in a study of regulatory T cells in long-lasting Graves disease (dated by TCRdb to the early 2020s). Read against the paper, the sample's time point label means: newly diagnosed GD, antithyroid drugs for less than 3 months. RNA was extracted from PBMCs in TRIzol for both TCR sequencing and RNA sequencing. The method behind the library was multiplex PCR. The sequencer listed for this sample is Illumina HiSeq 4000. TCR beta libraries were built with iRepertoire HTBI primers and Arm-PCR amplification of CDR3 regions. In-frame beta chains were kept once TCRdb had trimmed the public reads at Q25 with fastp and called clones with MiXCR. Entries that share a CDR3 protein sequence are merged under the most common genes and DNA. This sample holds hundreds of thousands of distinct CDR3 sequences; around 12% were observed only once. The ten largest clones capture 8.9% of the sample.

The sample was also reused in another study, on T cells in Graves' hyperthyroidism and ophthalmopathy.

The specimen was peripheral blood mononuclear cells (PBMCs), collected at new diagnosis, from a patient treated with antithyroid drugs. All receptors come from a woman in her 30s with Graves disease. Donor details come from another sample of the same person, matched by shared clones.

This clonotype was seen at least ten times. The rearrangement links TRBV7-8 to TRBJ1-1, with D tentatively TRBD1 (5 bases). V dropped 4 bases and J dropped 0 bases, with 12 bases sitting between them. The CDR3 is 15 residues long. CDR1 SGHVS and CDR2 FQNEAQ come from the germline V gene. The CDR3 sequence is CASSSGTYMNTEAFF. CDR3 bases: TGTGCCAGCAGCTCTGGGACGTACATGAACACTGAAGCTTTCTTT.

This clonotype came up many times. The chain uses TRBV28 and TRBJ2-1, with TRBD2 as a possible D gene (6 bases). This CDR3 contains 15 residues. Trimming left V 3 bases short and J 9 bases short, with 18 bases between. Looked up from germline, CDR1 is MDHEN and CDR2 is SYDVKM. The DNA for the CDR3 is TGTGCCAGCAGTTTCGTCCGGGAGTCCGACGGTGAGCAGTTCTTC. This sequence encodes CASSFVRESDGEQFF.

Note on this clonotype: A much larger clone lies a single base off, so this may be a read error. The chain links TRBV27 to TRBJ1-5; perhaps TRBD1 as D (5 bases). Germline V CDR1 and CDR2: MNHEY, SMNVEV (reference sequence). CDR3 length: 13 amino acids. The CDR3 DNA reads TGTGCCGGCAGTTTTCAGGGAGATCAGCCCCAGCATTTT. Its translation is CAGSFQGDQPQHF.

This clonotype came up a few times. Possible read error: a much larger clone is one base away. The chain uses TRBV28 and TRBJ1-6; D remains ambiguous. The ends were cut back, 3 bases at V and 11 bases at J, with 8 bases in the middle. Germline lookup yields CDR1 MDHEN and CDR2 SYDVKM. The CDR3 runs to 12 residues. Here the CDR3 DNA reads TGTGCCAGCAGTTTCCGGGCTCCACCCCTCCACTTT. Its translation: CASSFRAPPLHF.

This clonotype was counted many times. This sequence joins TRBV18 and TRBJ2-7; 8 nucleotides align to TRBD1. The germline gives CDR1 KGHSH, CDR2 LQKENI. V was clipped by 1 base and J by 7 bases; unmatched bases: 6. CDR3 size: 14 residues. DNA for the CDR3: TGTGCCAGCTCACCACGTGGGACAGGTAAAGAGCAGTACTTC. It yields the protein CASSPRGTGKEQYF.

This clonotype was seen a few times. The chain is built from TRBV4-1 and TRBJ2-3; 7 bases align to TRBD1. This CDR3 spans 14 amino acids. V was clipped by 5 bases and J by 2 bases; unmatched bases: 4. Germline CDR1 is MGHRA and CDR2 is YSYEKL. As DNA, the CDR3 is TGCGCCAGCAGCGAGGGGGCCAACACAGATACGCAGTATTTT. It specifies CASSEGANTDTQYF.

This clonotype has at least ten counts. For the CDR3, the DNA is TGTGCCAGCAGTTCAGCGGGGGCCGCATCCTACGAGCAGTACTTC. It codes for CASSSAGAASYEQYF. The chain recombines TRBV6-5 with TRBJ2-7, with 8 positions matching TRBD2. The V gene end was trimmed by 4 bases and the J gene end by 1 base; junction bases not matched to a gene: 6. The CDR3 contains 15 residues. Germline V gene lookup returns CDR1 MNHEY and CDR2 SVGAGI.

This clonotype was picked up many times. At one boundary the junction diverges from the germline segment, which might be a read error. The V and J genes are TRBV27 and TRBJ2-5, with D maybe TRBD1 (6 bases). This CDR3 has 14 residues. In germline, CDR1 is MNHEY, CDR2 SMNVEV (reference sequence). The CDR3 nucleotides read TGTGCCAGCAGTTTATCTGGGACCCAGAAGGGGGTTTCTTTC. It translates to CASSLSGTQKGVSF.

The chain is built from TRBV5-6 and TRBJ2-7, with D possibly being TRBD1 (6 bases). V was pared by 3 bases and J by 0 bases, with 10 bases between. The length of the CDR3 is 14 residues. Germline V lookup: CDR1 SGHDT, CDR2 YYEEEE. This CDR3 is CASSSGHLSYEQYF. For the CDR3, the DNA is TGTGCCAGCAGCTCGGGACACCTCTCCTACGAGCAGTACTTC.

The chain carries TRBV4-2 and TRBJ2-7; a weak D match, TRBD2 (5 bases). Germline assignment: CDR1 LGHNA and CDR2 YNFKEQ. V shed 3 bases and J shed 6 bases, with 18 bases lying between them. The CDR3 consists of 15 residues. CDR3 coding DNA: TGTGCCAGCAGCCAGGCGGCGGGCCTGGCCTCCGAGCAGTACTTC. Its translation: CASSQAAGLASEQYF.